These 20 T cell receptor beta chains originate from one sample sequenced in a study of metastatic and nonmetastatic thyroid tumors. Before thyroid surgery, none of the patients had received any treatment. TCRdb re-called the PCR reads via MiXCR. Among about 12,000 clones listed, about 12% were seen once. The specimen sequenced was blood. Receptors were obtained from a female donor with papillary thyroid cancer or a benign thyroid nodule (not recorded which). Some clones in this sample may be carry-over from other donors' samples.

This clone was counted ten times or more. The chain uses TRBV3-1 and TRBJ1-2; TRBD1 agrees at 10 bases. The CDR3 runs 15 residues. With 4 bases clipped from V and 8 bases from J, the junction kept 10 bases outside the gene matches. The germline gives CDR1 LGHDT, CDR2 YNNKEL (reference sequence). Here the CDR3 reads CASSLRGQGRLGYTF. CDR3 in DNA: TGTGCCAGCAGCCTAAGGGGACAGGGGAGGTTGGGCTACACCTTC.

This clone was counted ten times or more. The rearrangement links TRBV2 to TRBJ1-5, with 9 bases aligning to TRBD1. The CDR3 is 19 residues long. From germline, CDR1 is SNHLY and CDR2 FYNNEI. Trimming at V came to 5 bases and at J to 0 bases, leaving 14 bases not matched to a gene. The CDR3 reads CASSMPRDRASYSNQPQHF. The CDR3 DNA is TGTGCCAGCAGTATGCCCCGGGACAGGGCTTCTTATAGCAATCAGCCCCAGCATTTT.

Worth noting for this clone: A much bigger clone sits one base away, suggesting this may be a read error. Other nucleotide sequences from this sample produce the same CDR3. V gene TRBV3-1 combines with J gene TRBJ2-1; 13 bases map to TRBD2. Germline CDR1 reads LGHDT; CDR2 reads YNNKEL (reference sequence). The V segment lost 1 base and the J segment 5 bases; nucleotides outside the gene matches: 5. This CDR3 is 17 amino acids long. Here the CDR3 reads CASSQGGLAGLDNEQFF. The CDR3 DNA reads TGTGCCAGCAGCCAAGGGGGACTAGCGGGGTTAGACAATGAGCAGTTCTTC.

This clone is medium-sized (0.01 to 0.1%). V usage is TRBV6-1 and J usage is TRBJ1-1, with 8 bases fitting TRBD1. Per the germline V gene, CDR1 is MNHNS and CDR2 is SASEGT. Trimming cost V 6 bases and J 1 base; bases outside gene matches: 7. The CDR3 contains 15 residues. CDR3 amino acids: CASRIQDRENTEAFF. The DNA for the CDR3 is TGTGCCAGCAGGATACAGGACAGGGAGAACACTGAAGCTTTCTTT.

The gene calls are TRBV19 and TRBJ1-5; no firm D call. Trimming cost V 8 bases and J 8 bases, with 13 bases left between them. CDR3 length equals 12 residues. Per the germline V gene, CDR1 is LNHDA and CDR2 is SQIVND (reference sequence). The CDR3 loop reads CASCGRTKPQHF. DNA for the CDR3: TGTGCCAGTTGCGGGAGAACGAAGCCCCAGCATTTT.

This clone was observed many times. The V and J genes are TRBV30 and TRBJ1-1; D gene unclear. Looked up from germline, CDR1 is GTSNPN and CDR2 is SVGIG (reference sequence). Trimming stripped 2 bases from V and 1 base from J, with 5 bases between. This CDR3 is built from 12 residues. Written as DNA, the CDR3 is TGTGCCTGGAGTCCGACGAACACTGAAGCTTTCTTT. It specifies CAWSPTNTEAFF.

This clone occurred a few times. Germline and junction disagree at one end, which may indicate a read error. The same CDR3 arises from other DNA sequences in this sample as well. This chain joins TRBV6-2 or TRBV6-3 and TRBJ2-5; 8 nucleotides match TRBD2. The germline CDR1 and CDR2 sequences are MNHEY and SVGEGT. This CDR3 region has 17 residues. The CDR3 sequence: CASSYGRFGGDQETQYF. As DNA, the CDR3 is TGTGCCAGCAGTTACGGTAGATTCGGGGGGGATCAAGAGACACAGTACTTC.

This clone showed up just a few times. This chain connects TRBV28 to TRBJ2-5, with D perhaps given as TRBD1 or TRBD2 (5 bases each). Germline CDR1 reads MDHEN; CDR2 reads SYDVKM. Between the trimmed V and J ends, which lost 9 bases and 5 bases, there was a span of 16 bases. This CDR3 has 13 amino acids. The chain's CDR3 is CASSIGDGETQYF. CDR3 sequence (DNA): TGTGCCAGTAGTATAGGGGACGGGGAGACCCAGTACTTC.

This clone was seen ten or more times. The chain has TRBV6-5 and TRBJ1-5, with a tentative D call TRBD1 (5 bases). The CDR3 consists of 14 residues. Germline CDR1 reads MNHEY; CDR2 reads SVGAGI. Trimming removed 2 bases from V and 2 bases from J, with 7 bases in between. DNA for the CDR3: TGTGCCAGCAGTTACGCGGGACGCAATCAGCCCCAGCATTTT. It codes for CASSYAGRNQPQHF.

This clone came up a few times. A much larger clone is a single base away; this may be a read error. The chain couples TRBV4-2 to TRBJ2-7; 9 nucleotides agree with TRBD2. With 1 base clipped from V and 0 bases from J, the junction kept 13 bases outside the gene matches. The CDR3 is 19 residues long. CDR1 is LGHNA and CDR2 is YNFKEQ in the germline V gene. The CDR3 nucleotides read TGTGCCAGCAGCCAAGCGTGGGCTAGCGGGGACGGGAGCTCCTACGAGCAGTACTTC. Amino acids: CASSQAWASGDGSSYEQYF.

In its sample, this clone was seen many times. The CDR3 coding sequence is TGTGCCAGCAGCCGGGGGGCTAGAGACGAGCAGTACTTC. Translated: CASSRGARDEQYF. The chain has TRBV4-2 and TRBJ2-7; the D gene could be TRBD1 or TRBD2 (6 bases each). The V end was cut by 4 bases, the J end by 5 bases, with 12 bases between. Per germline, CDR1 LGHNA and CDR2 YNFKEQ. The CDR3 contains 13 residues.

This clone was counted ten times or more. At one of its ends the junction is not consistent with the germline gene, which may arise from a read error. The sample holds other DNA sequences that translate to the same CDR3. The chain is built from TRBV6-1 and TRBJ2-2, with D maybe TRBD2 (6 bases). The germline CDR1 and CDR2 sequences are MNHNS and SASEGT. The CDR3 is 16 residues long. The CDR3 loop is CASSAQAPPNTGGLFF. The CDR3 region has the DNA TGTGCCAGCAGTGCCCAGGCTCCCCCGAACACCGGGGGGCTGTTTTTT.

This clone has only a few counts. The chain couples TRBV6-1 to TRBJ2-7; D not resolved. V lost 7 bases and J 2 bases, leaving 12 bases between the germline ends. Germline assignment: CDR1 MNHNS and CDR2 SASEGT. CDR3 length equals 13 residues. The CDR3 sequence is CASMITAAYEQYF. The CDR3 DNA is TGTGCCAGCATGATAACGGCGGCCTACGAGCAGTACTTC.

This clone was recorded many times. The gene calls are TRBV18 and TRBJ1-5; a weak D match, TRBD1 (6 bases). CDR1 is KGHSH, CDR2 LQKENI, per germline. The CDR3 contains 15 residues. The ends were cut back, 6 bases at V and 5 bases at J, with 17 bases in the middle. In nucleotides, the CDR3 is TGTGCCAGCTCGCCCGGACAGAGCGGCCATCAGCCCCAGCATTTT. Protein sequence: CASSPGQSGHQPQHF.

In this sample, this clone turned up a few times. A read error is possible here, since a much larger clone lies one base away. Other DNA sequences in this specimen translate into the identical CDR3. The V gene is TRBV19, the J gene TRBJ2-3; D possibly corresponds to TRBD1 (5 bases). CDR1 LNHDA and CDR2 SQIVND come from the germline V gene (reference sequence). V lost 1 base to trimming and J lost 9 bases, with 8 bases between them. The CDR3 has 12 amino acids. CDR3 sequence: CASSIGGHTQYF. The CDR3 region has the DNA TGTGCCAGTAGTATAGGAGGACACACGCAGTATTTT.

The sample holds many counts of this clone. The V call is TRBV12-3 or TRBV12-4, the J call TRBJ1-1; D unresolved. V gave up 6 bases and J gave up 0 bases, with 11 bases separating them. The CDR3 runs to 14 residues. CDR3 sequence (DNA): TGTGCCAGCAGGACCGGGAATATGAACACTGAAGCTTTCTTT. Amino acid sequence: CASRTGNMNTEAFF.

This clone was seen repeatedly, ten times or more. The chain recombines TRBV20-1 with TRBJ1-1; D gene unclear. Trimming took off 3 bases at V and 5 bases at J, with 7 bases between the two ends. CDR3 length: 11 residues. CDR1 is DFQATT, CDR2 SNEGSKA, per germline (reference sequence). CDR3 amino acids: CSASRETEAFF. CDR3 in DNA: TGCAGTGCTAGTCGAGAGACTGAAGCTTTCTTT.

This clone was seen only once. A much larger clone sits a single nucleotide away, making a read error possible. The genes are TRBV13 and TRBJ2-3, with D maybe TRBD2 (5 bases). The CDR3 totals 15 residues. Between the trimmed V and J ends, which lost 5 bases and 3 bases, there was a span of 15 bases. Germline loops: CDR1 PRHDT, CDR2 FYEKMQ (reference sequence). CDR3 in amino acids: CASSHQAGETDTQYF. The DNA of the CDR3 is TGTGCCAGCAGCCATCAGGCCGGGGAGACAGATACGCAGTATTTT.

This clone showed up many times. This sequence joins TRBV2 and TRBJ1-2; the match to TRBD1 covers 8 bases. CDR3 size: 15 residues. The germline V gene has CDR1 SNHLY and CDR2 FYNNEI. V lost 5 bases, J lost 7 bases, and 12 bases stayed unmatched. DNA of the CDR3: TGTGCCAGCAGTTCCCTGGACAGGGACCTATTTGGCTACACCTTC. The encoded protein is CASSSLDRDLFGYTF.

There are many counts of this clone. The J gene is TRBJ2-1, the V gene TRBV9, with 7 bases fitting TRBD1. CDR3 length: 16 residues. The germline V gene encodes CDR1 SGDLS and CDR2 YYNGEE. Unmatched junction bases numbered 12, after V lost 3 bases and J lost 6 bases. In DNA, the CDR3 is TGTGCCAGCAGCGCCAACAGGGGCCGGGGTGGCAATGAGCAGTTCTTC. This gives the protein CASSANRGRGGNEQFF.